This T cell receptor (beta chain) is drawn from a study of T cells in localized non-small cell lung cancer. Study results and caveats: Clonality peaked in uninvolved adjacent lung rather than tumor. Detection in adjacent lung was observed for a median around 55 of the top 100 tumor clones.

This clone was seen only a few times. Its antigen is undetermined. Germline V gene sequence: CDR1 GTSNPN, CDR2 SVGIG (reference sequence). CDR3 length equals 12 residues. V was pared by 5 bases and J by 6 bases, with 14 bases between. This table comes from immunoSEQ multiplex PCR, and its TCRdb copy is limited to in-frame clones, with some not included. The sample has 25,000 to 40,000 clones; roughly 75% are singletons. The chain recombines TRBV30 with TRBJ2-7, with a possible D match to TRBD1 (6 bases). The material was peripheral blood, obtained before any cancer treatment. The origin of this receptor is a male donor older than 55 with stage III squamous cell lung carcinoma. CDR3 sequence reads: CAWGLTGSEQYF. For the CDR3, the DNA is TGTGCCTGGGGCCTTACAGGGTCCGAGCAGTACTTC. Looking up the rest from reference TRBV30 and TRBJ2-7 gives the full variable domain: SQTIHQWPATLVQPVGSPLSLECTVEGTSNPNLYWYRQAAGRGLQLLFYSVGIGQISSEVPQNLSASRPQDRQFILSSKKLLLSDSGFYLCAWGLTGSEQYFGPGTRLTVT.